What follows are 21 T cell receptor beta chains derived from one specimen sequenced in a study of T cells after yellow fever vaccination. TCRdb reprocessed the 5' RACE reads via MiXCR and lists one record per CDR3 protein. The repertoire has approximately 250,000 distinct CDR3 sequences, around 5.2% of them found once; the top ten carry 3% to 4%. Specimen: CD4+ T cells sorted from PBMCs, collected on the day of the yellow fever booster vaccination. Receptors originate from a man aged 18 to 29 who received the YFV17D yellow fever vaccine.

This sequence joins TRBV11-2 and TRBJ2-7; possibly TRBD1 for D (5 bases). The CDR3 loop spans 18 amino acids. The V and J ends lost 3 bases and 3 bases respectively, with 24 bases between them. CDR1 and CDR2 (germline): SGHAT, FQNNGV. CDR3 in amino acids: CASSFTGTTGWGGYEQYF. CDR3 coding DNA: TGTGCCAGCAGCTTCACCGGAACAACAGGTTGGGGCGGCTACGAGCAGTACTTC.

The V and J genes are TRBV7-9 and TRBJ1-3; D is uncertain. The CDR3 is 15 amino acids. Looked up from germline, CDR1 is SEHNR and CDR2 is FQNEAQ (reference sequence). V dropped 5 bases and J dropped 0 bases, with 11 bases sitting between them. CDR3 loop: CASSGKGGSGNTIYF. The CDR3 region has the DNA TGTGCCAGCAGCGGAAAGGGCGGCTCTGGAAACACCATATATTTT.

This clonotype was observed at least ten times. This sequence joins TRBV10-3 and TRBJ2-7; D gene ambiguous. Trimming left V 0 bases short and J 2 bases short, with 8 bases between. Germline-derived CDR1 and CDR2 are ENHRY and SYGVKD. This CDR3 is built from 14 residues. This CDR3 is CAISESNSAYEQYF. The DNA for the CDR3 is TGTGCCATCAGTGAGTCCAACTCCGCCTACGAGCAGTACTTC.

The sample holds many counts of this clonotype. The chain couples TRBV7-2 to TRBJ2-6; unclear D gene. Germline V CDR1 and CDR2: SGHTA, FQGNSA. The CDR3 covers 16 residues. V gave up 3 bases and J gave up 2 bases, with 11 bases separating them. The CDR3 region is CASSLQSDAGANVLTF. CDR3 nucleotides: TGTGCCAGCAGCTTGCAGTCAGATGCTGGGGCCAACGTCCTGACTTTC.

At least ten counts were recorded for this clonotype. The chain has TRBV24-1 and TRBJ2-1; a weak D match, TRBD2 (6 bases). Trimming took 10 bases from V and 4 from J, leaving 16 bases between them. The CDR3 spans 14 residues. Germline V lookup: CDR1 KGHDR, CDR2 SFDVKD. Here the CDR3 DNA reads TGTGCCACTTCCCACGGGGGATCATACAATGAGCAGTTCTTC. Its translation is CATSHGGSYNEQFF.

A few counts support this clonotype. The chain carries TRBV5-5 and TRBJ1-5; D gene uncertain. Germline V gene data show CDR1 as SGHKS and CDR2 as YYEKEE (reference sequence). This CDR3 region has 14 residues. Trimming stripped 7 bases from V and 3 bases from J, with 14 bases between. CDR3 sequence reads: CASLPGPTNQPQHF. For the CDR3, the DNA is TGTGCCAGCTTACCGGGCCCTACCAATCAGCCCCAGCATTTT.

This clonotype was found a few times. The V and J genes are TRBV24-1 and TRBJ1-2; a weak D match, TRBD1 (5 bases). The V gene lost 5 bases and the J gene lost 4 bases, with 13 bases spanning the gap. Germline V gene lookup returns CDR1 KGHDR and CDR2 SFDVKD. This CDR3 has 14 residues. CDR3 nucleotide sequence: TGTGCCACCAGTGCACAGACAGAAACCTATGGCTACACCTTC. As protein: CATSAQTETYGYTF.

Only a few counts were recorded for this clonotype. The chain carries TRBV20-1 and TRBJ2-2, with D maybe TRBD1 (6 bases). The CDR3 is 14 residues long. V was clipped by 6 bases and J by 4 bases, with 15 bases between them. The germline gives CDR1 DFQATT, CDR2 SNEGSKA (reference sequence). DNA of the CDR3: TGCAGTGCCTCCCTACAGGGATCCACCGGGGAGCTGTTTTTT. Its protein is CSASLQGSTGELFF.

The chain carries TRBV5-1 and TRBJ2-5; TRBD2 might be the D (5 bases). V was cut by 2 bases and J by 1 base, with 12 bases left in between. The CDR3 contains 15 residues. Germline CDR1 is SGHRS and CDR2 is YFSETQ. CDR3 DNA sequence: TGCGCCAGCAGCTTCGCGCCGGGAACCCAAGAGACCCAGTACTTC. Its translation: CASSFAPGTQETQYF.

The rearrangement joins TRBV5-1 to TRBJ1-2; D may be TRBD1 (6 bases). Germline loops: CDR1 SGHRS, CDR2 YFSETQ. The CDR3 is made up of 16 amino acids. Trimming shortened V by 0 bases and J by 5 bases, and 17 bases separated the two germline ends. CDR3 nucleotides: TGCGCCAGCAGCTTGGAGGGAAAACAGGGTCGGTATGGCTACACCTTC. Translation: CASSLEGKQGRYGYTF.

The chain couples TRBV5-1 to TRBJ2-1; 11 bases fit TRBD1. Unmatched junction bases numbered 8, after V lost 4 bases and J lost 8 bases. The germline V gene encodes CDR1 SGHRS and CDR2 YFSETQ. The CDR3 is made up of 15 amino acids. As DNA, the CDR3 is TGCGCCAGCAGCCAAGGACAGGGGGCAACGGATGAGCAGTTCTTC. Protein: CASSQGQGATDEQFF.

The V call is TRBV5-1, the J call TRBJ2-3; D perhaps matches TRBD1 (5 bases). This CDR3 has 15 residues. Trimming took off 4 bases at V and 0 bases at J, with 12 bases between the two ends. Germline-derived CDR1 and CDR2 are SGHRS and YFSETQ. The CDR3 bases are TGCGCCAGCAGCGGGGCAGGCTCTAGCACAGATACGCAGTATTTT. Amino acid sequence: CASSGAGSSTDTQYF.

This chain's CDR3 is CASSAPGGGEAFF. As DNA, the CDR3 is TGTGCCAGCAGCGCTCCAGGGGGAGGAGAAGCTTTCTTT. V usage is TRBV7-3 and J usage is TRBJ1-1, with 7 bases aligning to TRBD1. Germline CDR1 reads SGHTA; CDR2 reads FQGTGA. The CDR3 totals 13 residues. The trim removed 5 bases at V and 8 bases at J, leaving 8 bases unmatched.

The CDR3 DNA follows: TGCGCCAGCAGCTTGGGGGTTGGTCAGGAGTTGTCCTACGAGCAGTACTTC. Protein product: CASSLGVGQELSYEQYF. The rearrangement links TRBV5-1 to TRBJ2-7; D ambiguous. The germline V gene has CDR1 SGHRS and CDR2 YFSETQ. This CDR3 has 17 amino acids. V gave up 0 bases and J gave up 1 base, with 17 bases separating them.

This clonotype was seen a few times. This chain joins TRBV7-2 and TRBJ1-6; D remains ambiguous. The CDR3 has 13 amino acids. The germline CDR1 and CDR2 sequences are SGHTA and FQGNSA. Trimming pared 6 bases from V and 7 bases from J, leaving 10 bases between. The CDR3 spells CASRISRNSPLHF. CDR3 DNA: TGTGCCAGCAGAATTAGCCGGAATTCACCCCTCCACTTT. Full variable domain (missing parts from reference TRBV7-2 and TRBJ1-6): GAGVSQSPSNKVTEKGKDVELRCDPISGHTALYWYRQSLGQGLEFLIYFQGNSAPDKSGLPSDRFSAERTGGSVSTLTIQRTQQEDSAVYLCASRISRNSPLHFGNGTRLTVT.

This clonotype was counted ten times or more. V gene TRBV30 combines with J gene TRBJ2-3; a weak D match, TRBD2 (6 bases). This CDR3 is 13 amino acids long. Germline assignment: CDR1 GTSNPN and CDR2 SVGIG (reference sequence). Trimming shortened V by 2 bases and J by 8 bases, and 14 bases separated the two germline ends. CDR3 sequence reads: CAWSTGVDGTQYF. DNA of the CDR3: TGTGCCTGGAGTACGGGGGTGGATGGTACGCAGTATTTT.

This clonotype was observed at least ten times. J is TRBJ2-7 and V is TRBV7-2; TRBD2 is a possible D gene (6 bases). CDR3 size: 15 residues. The V end lost 2 bases, the J end lost 1 base, and 12 bases lay between the germline ends. The V gene's germline CDR1 is SGHTA and CDR2 FQGNSA. The CDR3 nucleotides are TGTGCCAGCAGCTTACAGGGAGGTCTATCCTACGAGCAGTACGTC. This sequence encodes CASSLQGGLSYEQYV.

This clonotype came up a few times. The J gene is TRBJ2-7, the V gene TRBV18; D tentatively reads TRBD1 or TRBD2 (5 bases each). This CDR3 spans 14 amino acids. Germline V CDR1 and CDR2: KGHSH, LQKENI. Trimming left V 2 bases short and J 2 bases short, with 10 bases between. This chain's CDR3 is CASSPAGDPYEQYF. CDR3 nucleotide sequence: TGTGCCAGCTCACCAGCCGGGGACCCCTACGAGCAGTACTTC.

This clonotype was counted at least ten times. CDR3 nucleotide sequence: TGCGCCAGCAGCTTGGGAGCAGGGGACAAAAACATTCAGTACTTC. Encoded protein: CASSLGAGDKNIQYF. This sequence joins TRBV5-1 and TRBJ2-4; a possible D gene is TRBD1 (6 bases). V was cut by 0 bases and J by 3 bases, with 10 bases left in between. Germline V gene data show CDR1 as SGHRS and CDR2 as YFSETQ. The CDR3 is 15 amino acids.

Only a few counts were recorded for this clonotype. The chain combines TRBV20-1 with TRBJ1-6; 8 bases are shared with TRBD1. The V and J ends lost 3 bases and 8 bases, in that order; junction bases with no gene match: 6. The V gene's germline CDR1 is DFQATT and CDR2 SNEGSKA (reference sequence). CDR3 length: 14 amino acids. CDR3 sequence: CSASEDREDSPLHF. The CDR3 DNA reads TGCAGTGCTAGCGAGGACAGGGAGGATTCACCCCTCCACTTT.

CDR3 residues: CASSLSNVSPLHF. CDR3 nucleotide sequence: TGTGCCAGCAGCTTAAGTAACGTGTCACCCCTCCACTTT. The chain employs TRBV7-9 and TRBJ1-6; D ambiguous. Germline V gene data show CDR1 as SEHNR and CDR2 as FQNEAQ (reference sequence). V was trimmed by 2 bases and J by 10 bases, leaving 9 bases between them. The CDR3 covers 13 residues.